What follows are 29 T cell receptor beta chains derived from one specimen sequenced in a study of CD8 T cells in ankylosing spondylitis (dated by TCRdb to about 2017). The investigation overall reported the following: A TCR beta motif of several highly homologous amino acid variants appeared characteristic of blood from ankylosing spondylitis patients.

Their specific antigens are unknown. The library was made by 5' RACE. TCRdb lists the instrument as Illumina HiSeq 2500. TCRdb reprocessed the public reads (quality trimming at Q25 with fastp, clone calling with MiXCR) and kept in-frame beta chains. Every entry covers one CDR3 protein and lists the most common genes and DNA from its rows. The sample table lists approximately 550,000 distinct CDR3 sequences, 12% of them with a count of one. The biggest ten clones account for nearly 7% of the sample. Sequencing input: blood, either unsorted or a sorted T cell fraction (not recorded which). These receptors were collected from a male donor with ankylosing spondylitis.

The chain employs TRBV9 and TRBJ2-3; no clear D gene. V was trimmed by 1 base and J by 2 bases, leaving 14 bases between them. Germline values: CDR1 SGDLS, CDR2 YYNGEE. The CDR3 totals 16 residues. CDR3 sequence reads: CASSVIGSPATDTQYF. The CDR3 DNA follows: TGTGCCAGCAGCGTAATTGGTAGTCCAGCCACAGATACGCAGTATTTT. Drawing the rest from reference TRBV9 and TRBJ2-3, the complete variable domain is DSGVTQTPKHLITATGQRVTLRCSPRSGDLSVYWYQQSLDQGLQFLIQYYNGEERAKGNILERFSAQQFPDLHSELNLSSLELGDSALYFCASSVIGSPATDTQYFGPGTRLTVL.

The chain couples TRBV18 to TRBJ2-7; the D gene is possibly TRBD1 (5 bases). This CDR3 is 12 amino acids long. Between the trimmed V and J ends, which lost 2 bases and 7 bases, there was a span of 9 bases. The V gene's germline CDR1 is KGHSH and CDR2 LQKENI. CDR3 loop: CASSPTAGEQYV. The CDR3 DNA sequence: TGTGCCAGCTCACCAACGGCAGGGGAGCAGTACGTC.

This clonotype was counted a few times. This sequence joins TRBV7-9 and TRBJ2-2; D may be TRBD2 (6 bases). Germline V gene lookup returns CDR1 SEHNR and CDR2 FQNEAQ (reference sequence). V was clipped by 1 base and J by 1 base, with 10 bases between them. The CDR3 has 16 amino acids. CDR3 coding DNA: TGTGCCAGCAGCTTAGTTGGAGGGGTGAACACCGGGGAGCTGTTTTTT. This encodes CASSLVGGVNTGELFF.

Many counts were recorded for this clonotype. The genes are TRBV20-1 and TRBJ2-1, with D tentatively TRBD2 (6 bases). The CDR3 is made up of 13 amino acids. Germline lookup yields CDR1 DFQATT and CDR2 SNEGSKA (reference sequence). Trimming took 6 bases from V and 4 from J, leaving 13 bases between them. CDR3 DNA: TGCAGTGCCATGTCGGGACTGTACAATGAGCAGTTCTTC. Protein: CSAMSGLYNEQFF.

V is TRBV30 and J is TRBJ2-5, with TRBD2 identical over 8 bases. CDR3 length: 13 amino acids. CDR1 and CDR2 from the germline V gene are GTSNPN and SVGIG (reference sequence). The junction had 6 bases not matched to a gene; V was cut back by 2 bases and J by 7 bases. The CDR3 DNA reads TGTGCCTGGAGTCGACTAGCGCTGGCGACCCAGTACTTC. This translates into CAWSRLALATQYF.

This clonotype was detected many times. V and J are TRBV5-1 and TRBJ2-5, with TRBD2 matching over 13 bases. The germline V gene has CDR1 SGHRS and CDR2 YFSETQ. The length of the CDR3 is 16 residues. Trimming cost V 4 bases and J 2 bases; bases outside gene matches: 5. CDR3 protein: CASSIGLAGAQETQYF. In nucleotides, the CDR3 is TGCGCCAGCAGCATAGGACTAGCGGGAGCTCAAGAGACCCAGTACTTC. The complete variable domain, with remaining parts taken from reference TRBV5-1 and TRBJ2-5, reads KAGVTQTPRYLIKTRGQQVTLSCSPISGHRSVSWYQQTPGQGLQFLFEYFSETQRNKGNFPGRFSGRQFSNSRSEMNVSTLELGDSALYLCASSIGLAGAQETQYFGPGTRLLVL.

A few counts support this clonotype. CDR3 in amino acids: CASRPGGLNNQPQHF. The CDR3 DNA sequence: TGTGCCAGTAGGCCAGGGGGCCTCAACAATCAGCCCCAGCATTTT. The chain employs TRBV19 and TRBJ1-5; 8 bases match TRBD1. Unmatched junction bases numbered 7, after V lost 6 bases and J lost 3 bases. The germline gives CDR1 LNHDA, CDR2 SQIVND (reference sequence). The CDR3 spans 15 residues.

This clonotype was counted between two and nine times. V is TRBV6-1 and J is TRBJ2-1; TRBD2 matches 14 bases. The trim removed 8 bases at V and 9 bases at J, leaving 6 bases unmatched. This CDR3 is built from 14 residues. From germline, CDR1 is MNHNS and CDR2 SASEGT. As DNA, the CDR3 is TGTGCCAGCGGACTAGCGGGAGGAGTGGGTGAGCAGTTCTTC. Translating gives CASGLAGGVGEQFF.

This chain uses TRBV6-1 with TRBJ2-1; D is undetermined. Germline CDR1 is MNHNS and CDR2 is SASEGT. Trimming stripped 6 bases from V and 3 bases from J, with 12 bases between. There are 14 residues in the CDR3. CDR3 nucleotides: TGTGCCAGCAGAATGGACGCCGTCTACAATGAGCAGTTCTTC. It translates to CASRMDAVYNEQFF.

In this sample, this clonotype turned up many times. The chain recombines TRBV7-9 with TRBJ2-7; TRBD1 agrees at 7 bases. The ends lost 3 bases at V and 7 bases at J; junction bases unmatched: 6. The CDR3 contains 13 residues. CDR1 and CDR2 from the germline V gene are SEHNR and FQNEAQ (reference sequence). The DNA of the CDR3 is TGTGCCAGCAGCTTGGCAGGGGGATGGGAGCAGTACTTC. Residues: CASSLAGGWEQYF. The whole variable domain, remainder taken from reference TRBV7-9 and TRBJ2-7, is DTGVSQNPRHKITKRGQNVTFRCDPISEHNRLYWYRQTLGQGPEFLTYFQNEAQLEKSRLLSDRFSAERPKGSFSTLEIQRTEQGDSAMYLCASSLAGGWEQYFGPGTRLTVT.

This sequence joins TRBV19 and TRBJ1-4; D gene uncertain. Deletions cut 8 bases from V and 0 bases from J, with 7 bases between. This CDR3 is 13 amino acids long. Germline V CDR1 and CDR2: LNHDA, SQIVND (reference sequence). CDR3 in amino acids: CASAIATNEKLFF. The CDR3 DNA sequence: TGTGCCAGTGCGATTGCAACTAATGAAAAACTGTTTTTT. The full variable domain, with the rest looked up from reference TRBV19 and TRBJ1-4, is DGGITQSPKYLFRKEGQNVTLSCEQNLNHDAMYWYRQDPGQGLRLIYYSQIVNDFQKGDIAEGYSVSREKKESFPLTVTSAQKNPTAFYLCASAIATNEKLFFGSGTQLSVL.

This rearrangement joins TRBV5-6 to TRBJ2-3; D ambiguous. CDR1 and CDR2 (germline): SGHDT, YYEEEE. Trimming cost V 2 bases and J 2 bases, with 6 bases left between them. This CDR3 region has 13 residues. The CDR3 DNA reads TGTGCCAGCAGCTTTGGTACCACAGATACGCAGTATTTT. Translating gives CASSFGTTDTQYF.

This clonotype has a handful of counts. The CDR3 loop reads CSVTSGGGTDTQYF. The DNA for the CDR3 is TGCAGCGTTACTAGCGGTGGGGGCACAGATACGCAGTATTTT. V gene TRBV29-1 combines with J gene TRBJ2-3; TRBD2 agrees at 8 bases. CDR1 is SQVTM and CDR2 is ANQGSEA in the germline V gene. Trimming removed 5 bases from V and 1 base from J; junction bases left unmatched: 5. This CDR3 spans 14 amino acids.

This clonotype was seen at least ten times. The CDR3: CASRTTDTQYF. DNA for the CDR3: TGTGCCAGCAGGACGACAGATACGCAGTATTTT. This chain uses TRBV6-5 with TRBJ2-3, with unresolved D. V was trimmed by 6 bases and J by 3 bases, leaving 4 bases between them. Germline CDR1 is MNHEY and CDR2 is SVGAGI. The CDR3 totals 11 residues.

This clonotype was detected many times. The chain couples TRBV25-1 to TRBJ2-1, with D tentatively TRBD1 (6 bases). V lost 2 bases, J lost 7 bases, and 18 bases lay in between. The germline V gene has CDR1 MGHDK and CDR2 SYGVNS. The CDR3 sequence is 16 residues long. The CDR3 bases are TGTGCCAGCAGTGAACGGCACAGGGCGGGTGATAATGAGCAGTTCTTC. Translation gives CASSERHRAGDNEQFF.

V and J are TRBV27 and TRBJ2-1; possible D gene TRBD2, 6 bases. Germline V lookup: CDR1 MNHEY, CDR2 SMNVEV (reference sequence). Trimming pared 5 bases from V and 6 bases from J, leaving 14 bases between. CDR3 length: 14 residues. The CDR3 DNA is TGTGCCAGCAGTCCGGGACTTAGCAGCAATGAGCAGTTCTTC. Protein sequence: CASSPGLSSNEQFF.

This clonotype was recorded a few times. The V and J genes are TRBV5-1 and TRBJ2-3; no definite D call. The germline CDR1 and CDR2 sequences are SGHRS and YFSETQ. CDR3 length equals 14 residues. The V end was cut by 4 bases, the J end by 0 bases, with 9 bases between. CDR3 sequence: CASSQITSTDTQYF. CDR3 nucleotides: TGCGCCAGCAGCCAAATAACTAGCACAGATACGCAGTATTTT.

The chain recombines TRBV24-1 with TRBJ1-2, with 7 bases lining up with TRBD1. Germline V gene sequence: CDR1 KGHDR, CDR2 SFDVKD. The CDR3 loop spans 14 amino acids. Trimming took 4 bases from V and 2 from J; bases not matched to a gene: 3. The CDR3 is CATSDSQGNYGYTF. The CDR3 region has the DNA TGTGCCACCAGTGACTCACAGGGGAACTATGGCTACACCTTC.

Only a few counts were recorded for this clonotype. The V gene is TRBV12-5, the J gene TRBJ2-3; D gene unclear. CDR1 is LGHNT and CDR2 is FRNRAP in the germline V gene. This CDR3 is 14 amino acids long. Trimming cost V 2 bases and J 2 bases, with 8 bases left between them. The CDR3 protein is CASGLSLDTDTQYF. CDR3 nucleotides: TGTGCTAGTGGTTTGTCCCTAGACACAGATACGCAGTATTTT.

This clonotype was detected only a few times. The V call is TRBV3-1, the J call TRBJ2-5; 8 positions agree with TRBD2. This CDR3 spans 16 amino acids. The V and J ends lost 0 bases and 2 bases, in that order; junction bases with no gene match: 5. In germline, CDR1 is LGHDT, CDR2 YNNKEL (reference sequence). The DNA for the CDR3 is TGTGCCAGCAGCCAAGATACAGCGGGAGTACAAGAGACCCAGTACTTC. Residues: CASSQDTAGVQETQYF.

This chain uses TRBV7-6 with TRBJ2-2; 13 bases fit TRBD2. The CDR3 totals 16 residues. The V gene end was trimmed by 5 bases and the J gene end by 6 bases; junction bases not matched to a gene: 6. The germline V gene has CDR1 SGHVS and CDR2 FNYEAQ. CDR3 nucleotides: TGTGCCAGCAGCGCAACTAGCGGGAGGGCCCCCGGGGAGCTGTTTTTT. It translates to CASSATSGRAPGELFF.

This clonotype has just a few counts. CDR3 bases: TGTGCCAGCAGCTTGCGGCGGGGGAGCTCCTACGAGCAGTACTTC. Protein: CASSLRRGSSYEQYF. This sequence joins TRBV7-9 and TRBJ2-7; the match to TRBD2 covers 7 bases. The V segment lost 3 bases and the J segment 0 bases; nucleotides outside the gene matches: 5. Germline CDR1 is SEHNR and CDR2 is FQNEAQ (reference sequence). The CDR3 contains 15 residues.

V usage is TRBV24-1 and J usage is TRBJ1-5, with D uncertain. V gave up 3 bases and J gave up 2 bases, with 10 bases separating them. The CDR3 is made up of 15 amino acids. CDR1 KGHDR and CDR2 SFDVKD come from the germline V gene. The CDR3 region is CATSDRVRGNQPQHF. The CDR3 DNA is TGTGCCACCAGTGATCGAGTGCGGGGCAATCAGCCCCAGCATTTT.

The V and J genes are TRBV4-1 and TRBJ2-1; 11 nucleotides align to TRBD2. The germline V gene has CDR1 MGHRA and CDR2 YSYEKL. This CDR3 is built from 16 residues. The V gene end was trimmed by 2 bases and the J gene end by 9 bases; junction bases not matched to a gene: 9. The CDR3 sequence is CASSQSGTSGEGEQFF. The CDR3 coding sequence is TGCGCCAGCAGCCAATCCGGGACTAGCGGAGAAGGTGAGCAGTTCTTC.

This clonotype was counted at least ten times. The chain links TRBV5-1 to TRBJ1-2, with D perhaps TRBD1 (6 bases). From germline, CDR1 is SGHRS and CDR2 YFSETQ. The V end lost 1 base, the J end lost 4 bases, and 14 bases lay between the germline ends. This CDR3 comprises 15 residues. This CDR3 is CASSLTSGAGYGYTF. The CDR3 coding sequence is TGCGCCAGCAGCTTGACTTCGGGGGCAGGCTATGGCTACACCTTC.

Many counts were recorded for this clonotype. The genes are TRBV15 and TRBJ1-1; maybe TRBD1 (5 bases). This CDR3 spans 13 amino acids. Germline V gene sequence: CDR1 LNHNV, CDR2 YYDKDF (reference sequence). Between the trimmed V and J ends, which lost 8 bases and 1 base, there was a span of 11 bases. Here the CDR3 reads CATSPRGNTEAFF. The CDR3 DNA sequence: TGTGCCACCTCCCCGAGGGGGAACACTGAAGCTTTCTTT.

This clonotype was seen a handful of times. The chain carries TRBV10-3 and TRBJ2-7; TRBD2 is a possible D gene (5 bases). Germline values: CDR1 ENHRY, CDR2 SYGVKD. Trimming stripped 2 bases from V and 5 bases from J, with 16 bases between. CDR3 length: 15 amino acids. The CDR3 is CAISETRVAGHEQYF. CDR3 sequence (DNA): TGTGCCATCAGTGAGACGAGGGTGGCGGGTCACGAGCAGTACTTC.

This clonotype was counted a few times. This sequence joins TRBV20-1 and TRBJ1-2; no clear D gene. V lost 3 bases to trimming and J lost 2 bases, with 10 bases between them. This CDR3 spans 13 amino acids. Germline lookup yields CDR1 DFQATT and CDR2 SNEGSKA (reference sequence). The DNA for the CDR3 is TGCAGTGCTAGGTTTACGGAGAACTATGGCTACACCTTC. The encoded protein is CSARFTENYGYTF.

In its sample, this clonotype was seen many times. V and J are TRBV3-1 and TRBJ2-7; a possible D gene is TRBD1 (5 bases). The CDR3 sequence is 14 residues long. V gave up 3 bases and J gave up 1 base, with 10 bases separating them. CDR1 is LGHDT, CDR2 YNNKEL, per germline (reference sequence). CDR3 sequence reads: CASSHFTGSYEQYF. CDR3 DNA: TGTGCCAGCAGCCACTTTACAGGATCCTACGAGCAGTACTTC.